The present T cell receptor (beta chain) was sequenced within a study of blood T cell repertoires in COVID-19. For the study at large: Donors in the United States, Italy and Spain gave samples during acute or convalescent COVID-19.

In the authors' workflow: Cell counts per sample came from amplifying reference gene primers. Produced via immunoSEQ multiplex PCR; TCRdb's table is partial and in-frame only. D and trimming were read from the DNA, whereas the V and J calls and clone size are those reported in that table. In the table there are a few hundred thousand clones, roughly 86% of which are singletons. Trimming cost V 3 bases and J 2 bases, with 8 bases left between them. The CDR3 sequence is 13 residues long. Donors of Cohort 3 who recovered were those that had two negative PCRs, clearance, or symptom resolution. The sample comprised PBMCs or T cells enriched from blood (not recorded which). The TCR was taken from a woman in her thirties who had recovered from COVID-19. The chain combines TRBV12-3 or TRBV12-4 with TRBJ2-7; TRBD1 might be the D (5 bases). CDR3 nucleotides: TGTGCCAGCAGTTTTCCAGGGACCTACGAGCAGTACTTC. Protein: CASSFPGTYEQYF.